This is a list of T cell receptor beta chains from one sample in a study of blood T cell repertoires in COVID-19. The table came from immunoSEQ multiplex PCR; TCRdb's copy has only in-frame clones and leaves some out. The sample yields roughly 330,000 clones, 70% to 90% seen once. The source material was PBMCs or T cells enriched from blood (not recorded which). The receptors were sampled from a woman between 18 and 29 years old who had recovered from COVID-19. The conserved cysteine and the conserved F or W are not part of the CDR3 here.

V gene	J gene	CDR3 protein
TRBV10-1	TRBJ2-7	ASGQGSYEQY
TRBV18	TRBJ1-3	ASSPRSGIGNTIY
TRBV7-9	TRBJ2-5	ASGLLETQY
TRBV29-1	TRBJ2-3	SVGGLRPGGYQDTQY
TRBV4-1	TRBJ1-4	ASSPGVTTNEKLF
TRBV4-2	TRBJ2-7	ASSQDLGRASDEQY
TRBV7-2	TRBJ2-1	ASSFYSSYNEQF
TRBV3-1/TRBV3-2	TRBJ2-7	ASSHSQLAGGPSDEQY
TRBV2	TRBJ1-2	ASSFRDRGLTNYGYT
TRBV19	TRBJ2-3	ASSIRTSGGANTQY
TRBV19	TRBJ2-1	ASIRDPLGNEQF
TRBV19	TRBJ1-1	ASSNRENTEAF
TRBV30	TRBJ2-7	AWSGTGGGEQY
TRBV30	TRBJ2-3	AWSVSSGGGDTQY
TRBV11-2	TRBJ1-2	ASSPEPSLAYGYT
TRBV5-6	TRBJ1-1	ASRKIIRGGTEAF
TRBV4-2	TRBJ2-3	ASSQDQAGVEATQY
TRBV6-1	TRBJ2-1	ASSATGLAADNEQF
TRBV18	TRBJ2-3	ASSRPAGTDTQY
TRBV30	TRBJ1-4	AWSRTGNEKLF
TRBV6-5	TRBJ1-5	ASSYMGTGLDQPQH
TRBV2	TRBJ1-1	ASGQGGTEAF
TRBV9	TRBJ2-1	ASSPDLAGSYNEQF
TRBV25-1	TRBJ2-7	ASSIGTGSYEQY
TRBV5-6	TRBJ2-2	ASSLERDDTGELF
TRBV2	TRBJ1-5	ASSPQGSSNQPQH
TRBV7-9	TRBJ1-4	ASSLGGQGKEKLF
TRBV3-1/TRBV3-2	TRBJ1-1	ASSQDPFDSINTEAF
TRBV6-4	TRBJ2-7	ASSEGPGGSYEQY
TRBV6-4	TRBJ1-2	ASSPRTGAGGYT
TRBV5-4	TRBJ2-1	ANSLVDRSGGEQF
TRBV10-1	TRBJ2-1	ASSKHRGNSYNEQF
TRBV7-2	TRBJ1-3	ASSLLPGVGGNTIY
TRBV10-1	TRBJ2-3	ASSDPGRAVTDTQY
TRBV3-1/TRBV3-2	TRBJ1-5	ASSQTGTGLSNQPQH
TRBV2	TRBJ2-3	ANLYVLAGGGDTQY